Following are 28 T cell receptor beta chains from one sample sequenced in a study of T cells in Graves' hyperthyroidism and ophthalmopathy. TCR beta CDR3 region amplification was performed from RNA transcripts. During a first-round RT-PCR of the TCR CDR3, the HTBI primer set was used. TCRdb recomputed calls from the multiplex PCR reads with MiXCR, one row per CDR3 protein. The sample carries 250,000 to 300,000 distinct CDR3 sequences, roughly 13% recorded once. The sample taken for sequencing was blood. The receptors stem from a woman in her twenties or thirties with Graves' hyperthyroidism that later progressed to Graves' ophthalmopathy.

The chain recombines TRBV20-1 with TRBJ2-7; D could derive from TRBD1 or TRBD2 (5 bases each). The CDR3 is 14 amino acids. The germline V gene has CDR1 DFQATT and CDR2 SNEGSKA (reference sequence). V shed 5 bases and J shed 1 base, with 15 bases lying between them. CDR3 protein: CSALEDTGSYEQYF. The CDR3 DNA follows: TGCAGTGCTCTGGAGGACACGGGGTCCTACGAGCAGTACTTC.

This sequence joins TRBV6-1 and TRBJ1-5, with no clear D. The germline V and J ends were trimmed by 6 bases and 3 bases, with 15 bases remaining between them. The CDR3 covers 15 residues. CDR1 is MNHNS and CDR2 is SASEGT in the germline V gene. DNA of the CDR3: TGTGCCAGCAGCAATGGGAGACTTACCAATCAGCCCCAGCATTTT. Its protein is CASSNGRLTNQPQHF.

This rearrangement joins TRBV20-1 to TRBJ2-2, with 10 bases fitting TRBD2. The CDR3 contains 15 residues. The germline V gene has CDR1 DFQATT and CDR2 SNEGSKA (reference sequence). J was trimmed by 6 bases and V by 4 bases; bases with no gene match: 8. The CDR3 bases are TGCAGTGCTATTAACCCTAGCGGGAGATCCGGGGAGCTGTTTTTT. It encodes CSAINPSGRSGELFF.

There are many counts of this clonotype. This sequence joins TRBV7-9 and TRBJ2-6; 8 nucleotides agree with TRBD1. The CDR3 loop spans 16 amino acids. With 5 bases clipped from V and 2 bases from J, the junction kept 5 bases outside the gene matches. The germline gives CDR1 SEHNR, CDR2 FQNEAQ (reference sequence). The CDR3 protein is CASSLGQGPGANVLTF. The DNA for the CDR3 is TGTGCCAGCAGCCTCGGACAGGGTCCTGGGGCCAACGTCCTGACTTTC.

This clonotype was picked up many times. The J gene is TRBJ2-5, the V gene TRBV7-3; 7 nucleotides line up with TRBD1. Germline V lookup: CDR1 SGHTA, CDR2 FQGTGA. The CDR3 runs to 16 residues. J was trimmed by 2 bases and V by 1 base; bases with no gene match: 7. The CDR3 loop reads CASSLMPRTGQETQYF. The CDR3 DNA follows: TGTGCCAGCAGCTTAATGCCTCGGACAGGTCAAGAGACCCAGTACTTC.

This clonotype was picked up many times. The CDR3 spells CASSLGMGGGYTF. In DNA, the CDR3 is TGTGCCAGCAGTCTCGGGATGGGTGGTGGCTACACCTTC. The gene calls are TRBV6-1 and TRBJ1-2; D ambiguous. The CDR3 loop spans 13 amino acids. The V end was cut by 5 bases, the J end by 7 bases, with 14 bases between. Germline V gene data show CDR1 as MNHNS and CDR2 as SASEGT.

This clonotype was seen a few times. Written as DNA, the CDR3 is TGTGCCCCTAATAGGGGCGGGAATCTCCATGAGCAGTTCTTC. Amino acids: CAPNRGGNLHEQFF. V gene TRBV19 combines with J gene TRBJ2-1; D possibly corresponds to TRBD2 (6 bases). V lost 11 bases, J lost 8 bases, and 22 bases lay in between. This CDR3 comprises 14 residues. The germline V gene encodes CDR1 LNHDA and CDR2 SQIVND (reference sequence).

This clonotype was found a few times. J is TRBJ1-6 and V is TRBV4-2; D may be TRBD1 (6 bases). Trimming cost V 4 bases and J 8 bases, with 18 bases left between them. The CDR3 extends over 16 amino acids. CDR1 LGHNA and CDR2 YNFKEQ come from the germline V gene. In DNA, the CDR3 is TGTGCCAGCAGCCGGGGAGCAGGGGATATTGATTCACCCCTCCACTTT. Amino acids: CASSRGAGDIDSPLHF.

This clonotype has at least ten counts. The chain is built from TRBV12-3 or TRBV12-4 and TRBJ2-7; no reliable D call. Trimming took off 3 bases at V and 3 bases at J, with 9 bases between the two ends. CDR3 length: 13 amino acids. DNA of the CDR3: TGTGCCAGCAGTTTGTACATAAACTACGAGCAGTACTTC. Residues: CASSLYINYEQYF.

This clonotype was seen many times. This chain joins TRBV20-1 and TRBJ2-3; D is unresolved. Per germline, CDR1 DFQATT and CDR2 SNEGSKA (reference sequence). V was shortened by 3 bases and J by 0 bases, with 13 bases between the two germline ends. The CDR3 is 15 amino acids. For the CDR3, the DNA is TGCAGTGCTAGGTTGGTGCGGTCAAGCACAGATACGCAGTATTTT. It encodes CSARLVRSSTDTQYF.

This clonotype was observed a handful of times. CDR3 in amino acids: CASSLGRGGPRVTQYF. The CDR3 coding sequence is TGTGCCAGCAGCTTAGGCCGGGGAGGCCCCAGAGTTACGCAGTATTTT. The V call is TRBV13, the J call TRBJ2-3; D is possibly TRBD2 (6 bases). CDR1 PRHDT and CDR2 FYEKMQ come from the germline V gene (reference sequence). There are 16 residues in the CDR3. Between the trimmed V and J ends, which lost 0 bases and 8 bases, there was a span of 18 bases.

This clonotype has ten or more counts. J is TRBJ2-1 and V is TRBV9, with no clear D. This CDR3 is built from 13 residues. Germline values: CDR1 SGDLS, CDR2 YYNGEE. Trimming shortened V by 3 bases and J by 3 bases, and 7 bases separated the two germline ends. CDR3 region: CASSADNYNEQFF. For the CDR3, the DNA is TGTGCCAGCAGCGCCGATAACTACAATGAGCAGTTCTTC.

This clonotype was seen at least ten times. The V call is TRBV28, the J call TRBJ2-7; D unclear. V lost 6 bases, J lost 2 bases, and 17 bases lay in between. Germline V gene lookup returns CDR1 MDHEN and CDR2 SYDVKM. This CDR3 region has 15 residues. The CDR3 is CASSATGEGPYEQYF. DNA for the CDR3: TGTGCCAGCAGCGCCACTGGGGAAGGGCCCTACGAGCAGTACTTC.

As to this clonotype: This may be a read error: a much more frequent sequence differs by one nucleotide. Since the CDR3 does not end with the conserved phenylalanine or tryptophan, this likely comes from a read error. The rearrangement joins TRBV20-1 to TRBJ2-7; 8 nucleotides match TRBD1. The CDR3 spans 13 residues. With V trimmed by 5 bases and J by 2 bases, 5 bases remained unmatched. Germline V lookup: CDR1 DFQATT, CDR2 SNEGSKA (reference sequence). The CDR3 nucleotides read TGCAGTGCTTGGACGGGACAGGCCTACGAGCAGTACATC. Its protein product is CSAWTGQAYEQYI.

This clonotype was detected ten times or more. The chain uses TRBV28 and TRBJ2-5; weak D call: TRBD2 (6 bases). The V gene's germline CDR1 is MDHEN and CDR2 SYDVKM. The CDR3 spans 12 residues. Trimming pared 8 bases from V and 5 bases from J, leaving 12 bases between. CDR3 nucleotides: TGTGCCAGCGTTGGGGCGGGGGAGACCCAGTACTTC. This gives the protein CASVGAGETQYF.

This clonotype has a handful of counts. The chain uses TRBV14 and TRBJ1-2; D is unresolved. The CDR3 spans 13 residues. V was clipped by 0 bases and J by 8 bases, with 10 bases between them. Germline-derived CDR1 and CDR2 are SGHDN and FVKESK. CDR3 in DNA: TGTGCCAGCAGCCAAGATTACCTGAGGGGCTACACCTTC. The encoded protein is CASSQDYLRGYTF.

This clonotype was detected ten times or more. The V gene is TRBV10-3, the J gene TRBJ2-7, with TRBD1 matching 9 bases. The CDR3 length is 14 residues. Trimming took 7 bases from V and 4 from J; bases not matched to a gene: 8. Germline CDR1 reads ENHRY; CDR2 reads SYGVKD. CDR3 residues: CAITPGTGKYEQYF. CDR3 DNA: TGTGCCATCACCCCCGGGACAGGGAAATACGAGCAGTACTTC.

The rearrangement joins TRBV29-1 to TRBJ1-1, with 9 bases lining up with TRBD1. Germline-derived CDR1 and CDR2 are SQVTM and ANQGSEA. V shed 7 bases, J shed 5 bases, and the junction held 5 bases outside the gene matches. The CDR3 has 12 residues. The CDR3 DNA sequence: TGCAGCGCCGACAGGGGGGGAACTGAAGCTTTCTTT. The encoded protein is CSADRGGTEAFF.

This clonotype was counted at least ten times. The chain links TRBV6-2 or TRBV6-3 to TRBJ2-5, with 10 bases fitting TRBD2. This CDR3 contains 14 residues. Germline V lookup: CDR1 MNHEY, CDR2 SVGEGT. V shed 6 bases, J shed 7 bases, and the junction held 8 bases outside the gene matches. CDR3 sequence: CASRALAGAGTQYF. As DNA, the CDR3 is TGTGCCAGCAGGGCCCTAGCGGGAGCGGGGACCCAGTACTTC.

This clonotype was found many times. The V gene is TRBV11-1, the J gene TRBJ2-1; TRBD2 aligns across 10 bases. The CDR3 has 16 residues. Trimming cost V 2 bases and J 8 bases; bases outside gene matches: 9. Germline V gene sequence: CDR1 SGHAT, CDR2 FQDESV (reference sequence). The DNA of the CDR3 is TGTGCCAGCAGCTTATCGTTAGCGGGAGGTGCCGATGAGCAGTTCTTC. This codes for CASSLSLAGGADEQFF.

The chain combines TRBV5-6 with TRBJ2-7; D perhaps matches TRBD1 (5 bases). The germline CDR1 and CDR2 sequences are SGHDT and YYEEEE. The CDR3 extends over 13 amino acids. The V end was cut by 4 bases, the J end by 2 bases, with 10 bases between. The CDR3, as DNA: TGTGCCAGCAGCCCCCAGGGTCCCTACGAGCAGTACTTC. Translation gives CASSPQGPYEQYF.

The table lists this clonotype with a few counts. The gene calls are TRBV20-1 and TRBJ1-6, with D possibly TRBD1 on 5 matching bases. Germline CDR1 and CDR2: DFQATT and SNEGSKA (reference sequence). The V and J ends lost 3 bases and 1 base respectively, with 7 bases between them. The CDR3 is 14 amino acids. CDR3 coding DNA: TGCAGTGCTAGTGGGGGGTCCTATAATTCACCCCTCCACTTT. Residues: CSASGGSYNSPLHF.

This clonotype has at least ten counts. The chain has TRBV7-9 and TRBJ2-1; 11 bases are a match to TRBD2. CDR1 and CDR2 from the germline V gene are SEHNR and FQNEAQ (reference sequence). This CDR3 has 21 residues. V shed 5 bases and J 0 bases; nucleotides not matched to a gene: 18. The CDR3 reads CASSARPHRGTSGSSYNEQFF. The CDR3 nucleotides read TGTGCCAGCAGCGCACGGCCGCACAGAGGGACTAGCGGTAGCTCCTACAATGAGCAGTTCTTC.

The CDR3 loop is CASSQDDTGAPGKLFF. As DNA, the CDR3 is TGTGCCAGCAGCCAAGATGATACGGGGGCGCCGGGAAAACTGTTTTTT. The chain carries TRBV14 and TRBJ1-4, with TRBD1 as a possible D gene (6 bases). Trimming cost V 0 bases and J 10 bases, with 18 bases left between them. The CDR3 consists of 16 residues. Germline V CDR1 and CDR2: SGHDN, FVKESK.

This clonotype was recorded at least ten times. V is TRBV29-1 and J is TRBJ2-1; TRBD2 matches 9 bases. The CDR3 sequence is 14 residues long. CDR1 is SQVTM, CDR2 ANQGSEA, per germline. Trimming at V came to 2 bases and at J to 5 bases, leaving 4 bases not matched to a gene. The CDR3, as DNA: TGCAGCGTTGAAAGACTAGCGGTGAACAATGAGCAGTTCTTC. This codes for CSVERLAVNNEQFF.

CDR3: CASSADWDNSPLHF. DNA for the CDR3: TGTGCCAGCAGTGCGGACTGGGATAATTCACCCCTCCACTTT. The rearrangement joins TRBV25-1 to TRBJ1-6, with unresolved D. The CDR3 length is 14 residues. Per germline, CDR1 MGHDK and CDR2 SYGVNS. The V end lost 4 bases, the J end lost 5 bases, and 9 bases lay between the germline ends. The full variable domain, its missing parts supplied by reference TRBV25-1 and TRBJ1-6, is EADIYQTPRYLVIGTGKKITLECSQTMGHDKMYWYQQDPGMELHLIHYSYGVNSTEKGDLSSESTVSRIRTEHFPLTLESARPSHTSQYLCASSADWDNSPLHFGNGTRLTVT.

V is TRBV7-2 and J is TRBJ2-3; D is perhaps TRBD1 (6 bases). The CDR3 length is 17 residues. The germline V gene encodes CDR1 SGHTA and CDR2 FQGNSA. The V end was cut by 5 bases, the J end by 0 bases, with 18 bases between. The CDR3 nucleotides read TGTGCCAGCAGCGAGGGCCCGACAGGCCGCAGCACAGATACGCAGTATTTT. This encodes CASSEGPTGRSTDTQYF.

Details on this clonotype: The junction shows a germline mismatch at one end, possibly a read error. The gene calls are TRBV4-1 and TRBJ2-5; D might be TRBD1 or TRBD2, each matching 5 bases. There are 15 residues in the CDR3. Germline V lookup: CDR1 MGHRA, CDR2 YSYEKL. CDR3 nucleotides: TGCGCCAACAGCCAATTGGGACGGAACCAAGAGACCCAGTACTTC. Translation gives CANSQLGRNQETQYF.